This T cell receptor (beta chain) was identified in a study of naive CD8 T cells in extremely preterm neonates. Turning to the study itself: Abstract and methods disagree on adult ages: 25-50 versus 20-50 years.

Profiling relied on immunoSEQ multiplex PCR, and the TCRdb table lists in-frame clones only, not all of them. Counted here are thousands of clones, just under 97% occurring once; the ten biggest clones make up 0.3% to 0.4%. Worth noting for this clone: What it binds is unknown.

CDR1 is LGHNA, CDR2 YNFKEQ, per germline. The CDR3 is made up of 15 amino acids. V gave up 3 bases and J gave up 1 base; unmatched junction bases: 5. General study findings and limits: Compared with all age groups, preterm neonates showed less repertoire richness. Preterm infants showed shorter CDR3s, fewer N additions and less trimming than older groups.

The sequence was obtained from a human donor in good health. Sequences were obtained from naive CD8+ T cells from blood. This chain links TRBV4-2 with TRBJ1-2, with TRBD1 matching over 7 bases. As DNA, the CDR3 is TGTGCCAGCAGCCACGACGGGGACAGTAACTATGGCTACACCTTC. This encodes CASSHDGDSNYGYTF.